Included here is one TCR beta chain sequence, with context. Its antigen remains unknown. The entry originates in a study of shared clonotypes between healthy human individuals. Study-level points and caveats: Clonotype sharing among donors was thought likely to change with sequencing depth. A handful of donors held approximately 4.6% of naive CD4 clonotypes in common.

Naive CD8 cells, CD45RO-negative and positively selected for CCR7, excluded terminally differentiated effector memory CD45RA+ cells. Nashville, Tennessee was home to all donors, each a Caucasian adult. Produced via immunoSEQ multiplex PCR; TCRdb's table is partial and in-frame only. The data show about 2.1 million clones, just over 90% seen once. The CDR3 extends over 14 amino acids. The ends lost 2 bases at V and 4 bases at J; junction bases unmatched: 4. CDR1 and CDR2 (germline): MNHEY, SMNVEV (reference sequence). The clonotype originates from a man aged 18 to 29 in good health. Some clones in this sample may be carry-over from other donors' samples. The chain employs TRBV27 and TRBJ2-7; TRBD1 matches at 8 bases. The specimen sequenced was naive CD8+ T cells from PBMCs. The CDR3 DNA reads as TGTGCCAGCAGTTTACGGGACAGGAAGTACGAGCAGTACTTC. Its translation is CASSLRDRKYEQYF.